These 2 T cell receptor beta chains originate from one sample sequenced in a study of PD-1 blockade in mismatch repair-deficient tumors. Here immunoSEQ multiplex PCR was the method, and the copy in TCRdb shows in-frame clones only, minus some. The top ten clones hold around 1.5% of a sample with about 17,000 clones, 84% of them seen once. Here the sequenced sample was PBMCs, taken roughly 23 weeks after starting pembrolizumab. These TCRs come from an adult with mismatch repair-deficient cancer.

The gene calls are TRBV19 and TRBJ1-5; 7 positions match TRBD1. Germline-derived CDR1 and CDR2 are LNHDA and SQIVND (reference sequence). CDR3 length: 13 residues. J gave up 2 bases and V 7 bases, and 2 bases lay outside the gene matches. CDR3 nucleotide sequence: TGTGCCAGTAATGACAGGGGCAATCAGCCCCAGCATTTT. This sequence encodes CASNDRGNQPQHF.

This rearrangement joins TRBV19 to TRBJ2-5; D ambiguous. With 4 bases removed from V and 5 bases from J, the gap between germline ends came to 11 bases. The CDR3 sequence is 13 residues long. CDR1 is LNHDA and CDR2 is SQIVND in the germline V gene (reference sequence). CDR3 DNA sequence: TGTGCCAGTAGTAGAGGCAGCCTGGAGACCCAGTACTTC. It encodes CASSRGSLETQYF.